This T cell receptor (beta chain) was identified during a study of cytomegalovirus exposure and HLA in healthy donors. 13 Jbeta primers and 60 Vbeta primers were used for the PCR. Data came from immunoSEQ multiplex PCR; TCRdb stores just in-frame clones and leaves some out. The table has 90,000 to 120,000 clones, roughly 78% seen once. Per germline, CDR1 SGHVS and CDR2 FNYEAQ. The CDR3 is 16 residues long. V lost 1 base and J lost 0; bases outside the gene matches: 3. Sequenced: PBMCs. V is TRBV7-6 and J is TRBJ1-1, with TRBD1 matching over 9 bases. The TCR sequence derives from a woman aged 35 to 49 in good health and CMV-seronegative. CDR3 protein: CASSLGGTGMNTEAFF. The CDR3 DNA follows: TGTGCCAGCAGCTTAGGGGGGACAGGGATGAACACTGAAGCTTTCTTT.